Shown below are 27 T cell receptor beta chains from a single sample sequenced in a study of T-cell reconstitution after alpha-beta-depleted transplantation in children. A library of TCRbeta sequences, prepared with unique molecular identifiers, was generated. TCRdb reprocessed the PCR reads via MiXCR and lists one record per CDR3 protein. The sample lists just under 150,000 distinct CDR3 sequences, 8% to 10% occurring once. This specimen consisted of PBMCs, mostly from graft donor cells, obtained 180 days after TCRalphabeta/CD19-depleted stem cell transplant. These receptors came from a female patient between 2 and 15 years old who had a stem cell transplant for congenital amegakaryocytic thrombocytopenia, so the T cells may come from the graft donor.

The chain carries TRBV5-5 and TRBJ1-4; D not certain. Germline lookup yields CDR1 SGHKS and CDR2 YYEKEE (reference sequence). V lost 1 base and J lost 7, with 2 bases in between. The CDR3 extends over 11 amino acids. The DNA of the CDR3 is TGTGCCAGCAGCTTGAGTGAAAAACTGTTTTTT. As protein: CASSLSEKLFF.

This clonotype was seen at least ten times. This chain connects TRBV5-1 to TRBJ1-1; 8 bases fit TRBD1. Germline CDR1 is SGHRS and CDR2 is YFSETQ. The CDR3 consists of 15 residues. After removal of 1 base from V and 4 bases from J, the junction contained 6 bases not matched to a gene. The CDR3, as DNA: TGCGCCAGCAGCTTGAGGGGCCAGGGGGCCACTGAAGCTTTCTTT. Protein product: CASSLRGQGATEAFF.

The genes are TRBV7-6 and TRBJ2-3, with D possibly being TRBD2 (6 bases). The CDR3 is made up of 14 amino acids. Per germline, CDR1 SGHVS and CDR2 FNYEAQ. V was pared by 5 bases and J by 6 bases, with 15 bases between. This CDR3 is CASSPRGSWDTQYF. CDR3 nucleotide sequence: TGTGCCAGCAGCCCACGGGGGTCCTGGGATACGCAGTATTTT.

This clonotype has a count of ten or more. CDR3 loop: CASSEYNEQFF. The CDR3 DNA reads as TGTGCCAGCAGCGAGTACAATGAGCAGTTCTTC. V usage is TRBV9 and J usage is TRBJ2-1; D is unresolved. CDR1 and CDR2 from the germline V gene are SGDLS and YYNGEE. Trimming took 3 bases from V and 4 from J, leaving 2 bases between them. This CDR3 has 11 residues.

This clonotype was found many times. This chain connects TRBV3-1 to TRBJ2-1, with 8 bases fitting TRBD2. Germline assignment: CDR1 LGHDT and CDR2 YNNKEL (reference sequence). CDR3 length: 15 residues. J gave up 0 bases and V 3 bases, and 1 base lay outside the gene matches. The CDR3 is CASSQGLDSYNEQFF. The DNA for the CDR3 is TGTGCCAGCAGCCAGGGACTAGACTCCTACAATGAGCAGTTCTTC.

On this clonotype itself: A much larger clone is a single base away; this may be a read error. The chain is built from TRBV28 and TRBJ2-1; D is unclear. Trimming left V 7 bases short and J 0 bases short, with 4 bases between. The CDR3 totals 12 residues. Germline CDR1 is MDHEN and CDR2 is SYDVKM. The DNA of the CDR3 is TGTGCCAGCAAAGGCTCCTACAATGAGCAGTTCTTC. Its protein product is CASKGSYNEQFF.

This clonotype has just a few counts. V usage is TRBV27 and J usage is TRBJ2-3; D tentatively reads TRBD1 or TRBD2 (6 bases each). Germline V lookup: CDR1 MNHEY, CDR2 SMNVEV (reference sequence). The V and J ends lost 4 bases and 6 bases respectively, with 14 bases between them. This CDR3 is 14 amino acids long. CDR3 nucleotides: TGTGCCAGCAGTTCCTCGGGGGCGGGGGATACGCAGTATTTT. It encodes CASSSSGAGDTQYF.

This clonotype was detected a few times. A read error may explain this, as a much larger clone is one base away. This sequence joins TRBV12-3 or TRBV12-4 and TRBJ1-1; 7 bases agree with TRBD1. J lost 12 bases, V lost 4 bases, and 11 bases had no gene match. The CDR3 spans 13 residues. The CDR3 sequence is CASSWQGGFGSFF. In nucleotides, the CDR3 is TGTGCCAGCAGTTGGCAGGGGGGGTTTGGATCTTTCTTT.

This clonotype has just a few counts. The chain combines TRBV12-3 or TRBV12-4 with TRBJ2-7; 9 positions match TRBD1. V was clipped by 7 bases and J by 3 bases; unmatched bases: 7. CDR3 length: 14 amino acids. CDR3 DNA: TGTGCCAGCAAACGGGACAGGGTTGGCTACGAGCAGTACTTC. Protein: CASKRDRVGYEQYF.

This clonotype was detected ten times or more. This rearrangement joins TRBV20-1 to TRBJ1-5, with 10 nucleotides matching TRBD1. Germline CDR1 is DFQATT and CDR2 is SNEGSKA (reference sequence). The CDR3 is made up of 15 amino acids. V was clipped by 1 base and J by 7 bases; unmatched bases: 7. The CDR3 is CSARGQGASGQPQHF. The CDR3 DNA is TGCAGTGCTAGAGGACAGGGGGCTTCGGGACAGCCCCAGCATTTT.

This clonotype has ten or more counts. This chain connects TRBV28 to TRBJ1-5; tentative D call: TRBD1 (5 bases). The V and J ends lost 5 bases and 2 bases respectively, with 10 bases between them. CDR1 and CDR2 (germline): MDHEN, SYDVKM. The CDR3 has 14 residues. CDR3 region: CASSRDFGNQPQHF. CDR3 coding DNA: TGTGCCAGCAGTCGGGACTTTGGCAATCAGCCCCAGCATTTT.

This clonotype was observed a handful of times. The CDR3 loop reads CASSLRVSGNTIYF. DNA for the CDR3: TGTGCCTCCAGTTTGCGGGTTTCTGGAAACACCATATATTTT. The V and J genes are TRBV12-3 or TRBV12-4 and TRBJ1-3; D not resolved. The CDR3 has 14 amino acids. V lost 11 bases, J lost 1 base, and 15 bases lay in between.

This clonotype was picked up many times. The chain links TRBV5-1 to TRBJ1-1; no clear D. Trimming left V 4 bases short and J 1 base short, with 8 bases between. CDR3 length: 13 residues. Per the germline V gene, CDR1 is SGHRS and CDR2 is YFSETQ. As DNA, the CDR3 is TGCGCCAGCAGCCAACAAAAGAACACTGAAGCTTTCTTT. As protein: CASSQQKNTEAFF. Full variable domain (missing parts from reference TRBV5-1 and TRBJ1-1): KAGVTQTPRYLIKTRGQQVTLSCSPISGHRSVSWYQQTPGQGLQFLFEYFSETQRNKGNFPGRFSGRQFSNSRSEMNVSTLELGDSALYLCASSQQKNTEAFFGQGTRLTVV.

In this sample, this clonotype turned up many times. This chain uses TRBV5-4 with TRBJ2-6, with D possibly being TRBD1 (6 bases). Germline CDR1 is SGHNT and CDR2 is YYREEE (reference sequence). V lost 4 bases and J lost 3, with 8 bases in between. This CDR3 region has 14 residues. CDR3: CASSQGSGANVLTF. As DNA, the CDR3 is TGTGCCAGCAGCCAGGGGAGTGGGGCCAACGTCCTGACTTTC.

The sample holds many counts of this clonotype. This rearrangement joins TRBV29-1 to TRBJ1-2; D might be TRBD1 (6 bases). V was pared by 6 bases and J by 3 bases, with 17 bases between. The V gene's germline CDR1 is SQVTM and CDR2 ANQGSEA. The CDR3 is made up of 14 amino acids. The CDR3 sequence: CSVRGTASYYGYTF. CDR3 sequence (DNA): TGCAGCGTCAGGGGTACAGCATCGTACTATGGCTACACCTTC. Combining the CDR3 with reference TRBV29-1 and TRBJ1-2 gives the whole variable domain SAVISQKPSRDICQRGTSLTIQCQVDSQVTMMFWYRQQPGQSLTLIATANQGSEATYESGFVIDKFPISRPNLTFSTLTVSNMSPEDSSIYLCSVRGTASYYGYTFGSGTRLTVV.

This clonotype was found many times. J is TRBJ2-7 and V is TRBV28, with D perhaps TRBD1 (5 bases). The CDR3 has 14 amino acids. Germline V lookup: CDR1 MDHEN, CDR2 SYDVKM. Trimming took 6 bases from V and 2 from J, leaving 14 bases between them. The CDR3 DNA is TGTGCCAGCAGAATCGAGACAGCTGCCTACGAGCAGTACTTC. Translating gives CASRIETAAYEQYF.

This clonotype has more than one count but fewer than ten. This chain links TRBV2 with TRBJ2-3; D not resolved. Germline V gene lookup returns CDR1 SNHLY and CDR2 FYNNEI. The CDR3 has 14 amino acids. The ends were cut back, 10 bases at V and 1 base at J, with 15 bases in the middle. The CDR3 is CAIGPPGRTDTQYF. The CDR3 bases are TGTGCCATCGGACCGCCTGGTCGCACAGATACGCAGTATTTT.

The CDR3 region has the DNA TGTGCCAGCAGCTTATGGGAGCAAGAGACCCAGTACTTC. Its translation: CASSLWEQETQYF. This rearrangement joins TRBV7-6 to TRBJ2-5; the D gene is possibly TRBD2 (5 bases). The germline V and J ends were trimmed by 2 bases and 2 bases, with 6 bases remaining between them. This CDR3 comprises 13 residues. The germline CDR1 and CDR2 sequences are SGHVS and FNYEAQ.

By sample fraction, this clonotype is medium-sized (0.01 to 0.1%). The chain is built from TRBV7-2 and TRBJ2-7, with 7 bases identical to TRBD2. The V gene end was trimmed by 5 bases and the J gene end by 3 bases; junction bases not matched to a gene: 13. The CDR3 extends over 16 amino acids. Germline V CDR1 and CDR2: SGHTA, FQGNSA. The CDR3 coding sequence is TGTGCCAGCAGCCCCCTTTCGGGACTACATTACTACGAGCAGTACTTC. It specifies CASSPLSGLHYYEQYF.

This clonotype has a count of ten or more. The rearrangement joins TRBV12-3 or TRBV12-4 to TRBJ1-4, with a weak D call TRBD1 (6 bases). The CDR3 spans 14 residues. Trimming took 6 bases from V and 8 from J, leaving 16 bases between them. CDR3 bases: TGTGCCAGCAGCGAACAGGGACGGGAGGAAAAACTGTTTTTT. Residues: CASSEQGREEKLFF.

This clonotype was seen many times. The chain joins TRBV7-3 to TRBJ2-7; 9 bases map to TRBD2. Germline CDR1 and CDR2: SGHTA and FQGTGA. The CDR3 extends over 15 amino acids. Trimming took 5 bases from V and 6 from J; bases not matched to a gene: 11. CDR3 loop: CASSPSGLAGTEQYF. The CDR3 DNA is TGTGCCAGCAGCCCATCAGGGCTAGCGGGGACCGAGCAGTACTTC.

The CDR3 region has the DNA TGCGCCAGCAGCCTGGGACTAGCGGAATACTACACAGATACGCAGTATTTT. Translating gives CASSLGLAEYYTDTQYF. This chain links TRBV5-1 with TRBJ2-3; 11 bases line up with TRBD2. J gave up 2 bases and V 4 bases, and 9 bases lay outside the gene matches. Per the germline V gene, CDR1 is SGHRS and CDR2 is YFSETQ. This CDR3 comprises 17 residues. The full variable domain, completed using reference TRBV5-1 and TRBJ2-3, is KAGVTQTPRYLIKTRGQQVTLSCSPISGHRSVSWYQQTPGQGLQFLFEYFSETQRNKGNFPGRFSGRQFSNSRSEMNVSTLELGDSALYLCASSLGLAEYYTDTQYFGPGTRLTVL.

This chain connects TRBV20-1 to TRBJ1-1; possibly TRBD1 for D (6 bases). Trimming left V 6 bases short and J 5 bases short, with 16 bases between. In germline, CDR1 is DFQATT, CDR2 SNEGSKA (reference sequence). The CDR3 sequence is 13 residues long. The CDR3 is CSAAWTVETEAFF. The CDR3 DNA sequence: TGCAGTGCCGCCTGGACAGTAGAGACTGAAGCTTTCTTT.

This clonotype was recorded at least ten times. The chain joins TRBV20-1 to TRBJ2-7; no clear D gene. V lost 2 bases, J lost 3 bases, and 11 bases lay in between. There are 13 residues in the CDR3. The germline CDR1 and CDR2 sequences are DFQATT and SNEGSKA (reference sequence). The CDR3: CSARPPRRYEQYF. The CDR3 region has the DNA TGCAGTGCTAGACCCCCTAGGCGCTACGAGCAGTACTTC.

In its sample, this clonotype was seen many times. The V and J genes are TRBV12-3 or TRBV12-4 and TRBJ1-6, with no clear D. V was clipped by 2 bases and J by 8 bases, with 10 bases between them. The CDR3 is made up of 14 amino acids. CDR3 loop: CASSLRPDHSPLHF. The CDR3 DNA sequence: TGTGCCAGCAGTTTAAGGCCAGACCATTCACCCCTCCACTTT.

This clonotype was recorded at least ten times. The chain combines TRBV5-1 with TRBJ2-3; D perhaps matches TRBD1 (5 bases). The CDR3 is 13 amino acids. In germline, CDR1 is SGHRS, CDR2 YFSETQ. V lost 4 bases and J lost 6, with 12 bases in between. CDR3 DNA sequence: TGCGCCAGCAGCAGGGGTGCCGAGGATACGCAGTATTTT. Encoded protein: CASSRGAEDTQYF. The variable domain in full, with the rest retrieved from reference TRBV5-1 and TRBJ2-3, is KAGVTQTPRYLIKTRGQQVTLSCSPISGHRSVSWYQQTPGQGLQFLFEYFSETQRNKGNFPGRFSGRQFSNSRSEMNVSTLELGDSALYLCASSRGAEDTQYFGPGTRLTVL.

Many counts were recorded for this clonotype. The chain recombines TRBV30 with TRBJ1-1, with unresolved D. The length of the CDR3 is 12 residues. The germline gives CDR1 GTSNPN, CDR2 SVGIG (reference sequence). Trimming removed 4 bases from V and 3 bases from J, with 9 bases in between. The CDR3 loop reads CAWKLQYTEAFF. CDR3 coding DNA: TGTGCCTGGAAGTTACAGTACACTGAAGCTTTCTTT.